This T cell receptor beta chain comes out of a study of early T cells in non-severe SARS-CoV-2 infection. About the study: Chains were unpaired, as sequencing was done on bulk RNA from unsorted whole blood.

Study conclusions and caveats: A preference for anti-spike CD8 responses marked VDJdb matching, which missed private and CD4 specificities.

There are many counts of this clonotype. Its target is unknown. Separate cDNA molecules each had unique molecular identifiers attached to them. Via MiXCR, TCRdb re-called the 5' RACE reads, giving one row per CDR3 protein. The table shows 55,000 to 65,000 distinct CDR3 sequences, with 11% occurring only once. V gave up 0 bases and J gave up 6 bases; unmatched junction bases: 3. The germline gives CDR1 MRHNA, CDR2 SNTAGT. The CDR3 loop spans 16 amino acids. Sequenced sample: whole blood. The source of this sequence is an adult who was a healthcare worker with PCR-confirmed SARS-CoV-2 infection or an uninfected control (not recorded which). V gene TRBV6-4 combines with J gene TRBJ2-1; 12 positions match TRBD1. The CDR3 DNA reads as TGTGCCAGCAGTGACTCACCGGGACAGGGGGCCAATGAGCAGTTCTTC. Encoded protein: CASSDSPGQGANEQFF.